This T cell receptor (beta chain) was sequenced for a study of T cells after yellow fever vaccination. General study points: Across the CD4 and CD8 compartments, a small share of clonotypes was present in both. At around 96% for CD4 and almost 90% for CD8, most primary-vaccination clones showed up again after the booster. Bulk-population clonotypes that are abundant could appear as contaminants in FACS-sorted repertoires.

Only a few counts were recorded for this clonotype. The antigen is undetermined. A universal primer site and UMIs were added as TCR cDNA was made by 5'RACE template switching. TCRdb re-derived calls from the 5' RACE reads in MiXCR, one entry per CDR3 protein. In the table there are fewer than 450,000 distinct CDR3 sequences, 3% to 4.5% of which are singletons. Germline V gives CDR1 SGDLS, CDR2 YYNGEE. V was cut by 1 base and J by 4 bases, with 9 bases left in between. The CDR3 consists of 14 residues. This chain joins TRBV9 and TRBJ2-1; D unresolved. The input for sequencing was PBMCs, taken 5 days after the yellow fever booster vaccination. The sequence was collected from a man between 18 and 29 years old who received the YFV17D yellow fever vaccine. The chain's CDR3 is CASSVNTNYNEQFF. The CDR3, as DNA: TGTGCCAGCAGCGTAAATACCAATTACAATGAGCAGTTCTTC. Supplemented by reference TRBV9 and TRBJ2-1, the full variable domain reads DSGVTQTPKHLITATGQRVTLRCSPRSGDLSVYWYQQSLDQGLQFLIQYYNGEERAKGNILERFSAQQFPDLHSELNLSSLELGDSALYFCASSVNTNYNEQFFGPGTRLTVL.